This T cell receptor beta chain was profiled in a study of cytomegalovirus exposure and HLA in healthy donors. This clone appeared a single time. The PCR had 60 Vbeta and 13 Jbeta primers. Clones were sequenced by immunoSEQ multiplex PCR, and TCRdb holds only the in-frame ones, with some missing. The sample holds approximately 140,000 clones, about 85% seen once. The CDR3 sequence is 14 residues long. The V gene end was trimmed by 8 bases and the J gene end by 0 bases; junction bases not matched to a gene: 8. Germline V CDR1 and CDR2: GTSNPN, SVGIG (reference sequence). The J gene is TRBJ1-1, the V gene TRBV30; 8 bases are shared with TRBD1. The TCR sequence derives from a human donor in good health. The sample comprised PBMCs. The CDR3 reads CAQTGVLMNTEAFF. The DNA for the CDR3 is TGTGCCCAGACAGGGGTCCTTATGAACACTGAAGCTTTCTTT.